This T cell receptor (beta chain) was identified in a study of STAT5B mutations in CD4+ large granular lymphocyte leukemia. Germline CDR1 reads SGHTA; CDR2 reads FQGNSA. The CDR3 totals 15 residues. The V gene lost 0 bases and the J gene lost 2 bases, with 11 bases spanning the gap. Method: immunoSEQ multiplex PCR; TCRdb's copy keeps in-frame clones and lacks some. The sample includes around 24,000 clones, more than 70% seen only once; the top ten take approximately 0.69%. Sequencing was done on a sample of CD4+ T cells from blood buffy coats. The chain uses TRBV7-2 and TRBJ2-7; perhaps TRBD2 as D (6 bases). The TCR comes from a human donor in good health. CDR3 nucleotide sequence: TGTGCCAGCAGCTTAGCTCGGCGGGGCGCCTACGAGCAGTACTTC. The encoded protein is CASSLARRGAYEQYF.